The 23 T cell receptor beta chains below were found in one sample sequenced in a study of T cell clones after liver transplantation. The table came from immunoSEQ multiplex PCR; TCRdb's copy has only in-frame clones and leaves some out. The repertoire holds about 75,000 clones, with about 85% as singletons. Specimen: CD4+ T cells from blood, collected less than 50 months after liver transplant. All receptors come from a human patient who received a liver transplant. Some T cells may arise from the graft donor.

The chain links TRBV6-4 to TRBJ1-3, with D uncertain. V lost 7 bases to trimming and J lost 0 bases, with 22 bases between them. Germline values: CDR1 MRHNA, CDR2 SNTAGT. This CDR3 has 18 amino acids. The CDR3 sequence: CASKSPLSEQLSGNTIYF. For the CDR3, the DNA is TGTGCCAGCAAATCCCCCCTCTCGGAGCAACTCTCTGGAAACACCATATATTTT.

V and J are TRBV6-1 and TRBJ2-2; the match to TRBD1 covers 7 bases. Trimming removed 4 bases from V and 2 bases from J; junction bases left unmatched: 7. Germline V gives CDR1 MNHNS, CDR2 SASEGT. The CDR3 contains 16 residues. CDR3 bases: TGTGCCAGCAGTGGGATGGCAGGGGGAAACACCGGGGAGCTGTTTTTT. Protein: CASSGMAGGNTGELFF.

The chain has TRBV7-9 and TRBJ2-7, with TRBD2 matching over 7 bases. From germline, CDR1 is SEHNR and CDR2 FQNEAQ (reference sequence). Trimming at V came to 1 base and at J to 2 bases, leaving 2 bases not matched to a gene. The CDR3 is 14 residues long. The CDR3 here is CASSLDGGAYEQYF. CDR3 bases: TGTGCCAGCAGCTTAGATGGGGGGGCCTACGAGCAGTACTTC.

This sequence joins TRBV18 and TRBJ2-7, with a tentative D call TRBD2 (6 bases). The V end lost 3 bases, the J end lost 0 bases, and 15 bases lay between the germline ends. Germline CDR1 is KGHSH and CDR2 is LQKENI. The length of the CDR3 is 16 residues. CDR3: CASSPAAGRSSYEQYF. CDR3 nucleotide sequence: TGTGCCAGCTCACCCGCAGCAGGGAGGAGCTCCTACGAGCAGTACTTC.

This chain's CDR3 is CASSSRGKELFF. CDR3 nucleotide sequence: TGTGCCAGCAGTTCCAGGGGGAAGGAGCTGTTTTTT. The rearrangement joins TRBV28 to TRBJ2-2; 7 positions match TRBD1. The CDR3 is made up of 12 amino acids. The germline V gene encodes CDR1 MDHEN and CDR2 SYDVKM. V trimming: 4 bases; J trimming: 10 bases; junction bases outside the gene matches: 3.

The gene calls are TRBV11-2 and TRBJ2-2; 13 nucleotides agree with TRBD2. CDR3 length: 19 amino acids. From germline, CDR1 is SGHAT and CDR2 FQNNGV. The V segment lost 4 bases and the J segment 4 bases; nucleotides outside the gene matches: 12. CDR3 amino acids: CASSSTTPTSGGATGELFF. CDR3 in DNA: TGTGCCAGCAGCTCGACCACCCCCACTAGCGGGGGGGCCACCGGGGAGCTGTTTTTT.

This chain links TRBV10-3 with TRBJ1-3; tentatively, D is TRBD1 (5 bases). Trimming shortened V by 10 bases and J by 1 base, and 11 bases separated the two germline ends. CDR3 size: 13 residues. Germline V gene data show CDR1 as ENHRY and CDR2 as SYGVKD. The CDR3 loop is CASSPGSGNTIYF. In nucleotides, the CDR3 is TGTGCCAGCTCACCAGGGTCTGGAAACACCATATATTTT.

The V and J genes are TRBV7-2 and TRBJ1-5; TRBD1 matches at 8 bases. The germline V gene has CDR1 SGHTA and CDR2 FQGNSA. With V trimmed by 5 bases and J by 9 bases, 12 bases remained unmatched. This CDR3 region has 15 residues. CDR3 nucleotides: TGTGCCAGCAGCCCGGCCCCTGGACAGGGTGGGCCCCAGCATTTT. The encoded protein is CASSPAPGQGGPQHF. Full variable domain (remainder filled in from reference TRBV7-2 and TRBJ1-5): GAGVSQSPSNKVTEKGKDVELRCDPISGHTALYWYRQSLGQGLEFLIYFQGNSAPDKSGLPSDRFSAERTGGSVSTLTIQRTQQEDSAVYLCASSPAPGQGGPQHFGDGTRLSIL.

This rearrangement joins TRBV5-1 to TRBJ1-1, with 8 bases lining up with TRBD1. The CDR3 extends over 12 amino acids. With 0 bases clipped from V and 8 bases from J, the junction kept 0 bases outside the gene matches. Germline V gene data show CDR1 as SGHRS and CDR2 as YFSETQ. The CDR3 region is CASSLGTGEAFF. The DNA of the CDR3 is TGCGCCAGCAGCTTGGGGACAGGGGAAGCTTTCTTT.

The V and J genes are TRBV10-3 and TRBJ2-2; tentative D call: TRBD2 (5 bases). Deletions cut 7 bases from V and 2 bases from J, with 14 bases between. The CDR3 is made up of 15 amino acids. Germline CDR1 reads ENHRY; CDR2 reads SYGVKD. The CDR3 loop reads CAITEGRFNTGELFF. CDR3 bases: TGTGCCATCACCGAGGGCAGATTTAACACCGGGGAGCTGTTTTTT.

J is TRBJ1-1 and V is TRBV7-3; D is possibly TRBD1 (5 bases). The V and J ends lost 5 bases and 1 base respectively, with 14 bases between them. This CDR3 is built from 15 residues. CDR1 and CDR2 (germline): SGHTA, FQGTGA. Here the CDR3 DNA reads TGTGCCAGCAGCCAAATACACACAGGGAACACTGAAGCTTTCTTT. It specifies CASSQIHTGNTEAFF. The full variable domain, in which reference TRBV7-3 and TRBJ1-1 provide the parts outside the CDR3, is GAGVSQTPSNKVTEKGKYVELRCDPISGHTALYWYRQSLGQGPEFLIYFQGTGAADDSGLPNDRFFAVRPEGSVSTLKIQRTERGDSAVYLCASSQIHTGNTEAFFGQGTRLTVV.

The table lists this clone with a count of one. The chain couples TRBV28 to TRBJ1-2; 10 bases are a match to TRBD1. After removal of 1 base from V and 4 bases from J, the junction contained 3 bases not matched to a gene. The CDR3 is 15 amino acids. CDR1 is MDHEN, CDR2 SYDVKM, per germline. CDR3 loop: CASSLSRTGGYGYTF. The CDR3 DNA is TGTGCCAGCAGTTTATCAAGGACAGGGGGCTATGGCTACACCTTC.

In nucleotides, the CDR3 is TGTGCCAGCAGGAGGACCACAGATACGCAGTATTTT. As protein: CASRRTTDTQYF. The chain links TRBV28 to TRBJ2-3, with D uncertain. Germline V gene sequence: CDR1 MDHEN, CDR2 SYDVKM. The ends were cut back, 6 bases at V and 2 bases at J, with 6 bases in the middle. The CDR3 extends over 12 amino acids.

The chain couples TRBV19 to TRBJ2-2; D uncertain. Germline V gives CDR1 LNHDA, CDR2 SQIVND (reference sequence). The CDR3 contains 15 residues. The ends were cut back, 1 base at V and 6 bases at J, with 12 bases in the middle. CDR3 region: CASSIARAGAGELFF. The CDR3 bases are TGTGCCAGTAGTATAGCAAGAGCTGGGGCCGGGGAGCTGTTTTTT.

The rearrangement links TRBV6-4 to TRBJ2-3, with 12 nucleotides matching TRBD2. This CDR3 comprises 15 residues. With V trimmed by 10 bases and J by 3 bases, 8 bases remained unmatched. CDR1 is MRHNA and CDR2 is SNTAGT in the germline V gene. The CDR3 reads CATGGLAGLTDTQYF. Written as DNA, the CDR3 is TGTGCCACCGGAGGACTAGCGGGATTAACAGATACGCAGTATTTT.

The CDR3 bases are TGTGCCAGCAGCTCTATGACAGGGTTGTCAGAGACCCAGTACTTC. This codes for CASSSMTGLSETQYF. The chain is built from TRBV5-4 and TRBJ2-5, with 7 bases that match TRBD1. The J segment lost 4 bases and the V segment lost 3 bases, leaving 9 bases of the junction unmatched. Germline CDR1 reads SGHNT; CDR2 reads YYREEE (reference sequence). CDR3 length equals 15 residues.

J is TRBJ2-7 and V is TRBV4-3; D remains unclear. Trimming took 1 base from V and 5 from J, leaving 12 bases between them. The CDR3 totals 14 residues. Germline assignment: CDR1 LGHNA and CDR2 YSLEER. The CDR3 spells CASSQGLSLHEQYF. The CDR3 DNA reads TGCGCCAGCAGCCAAGGTCTGAGTCTCCACGAGCAGTACTTC.

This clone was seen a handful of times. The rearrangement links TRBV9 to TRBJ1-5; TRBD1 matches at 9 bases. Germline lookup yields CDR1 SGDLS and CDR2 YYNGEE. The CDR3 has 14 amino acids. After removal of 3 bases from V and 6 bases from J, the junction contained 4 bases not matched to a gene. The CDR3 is CASSGGTGLQPQHF. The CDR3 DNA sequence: TGTGCCAGCAGCGGAGGGACAGGGCTTCAGCCCCAGCATTTT.

The CDR3 sequence is CASRPGTGPGNTIYF. The CDR3 DNA is TGCGCCAGCAGGCCCGGGACAGGGCCTGGAAACACCATATATTTT. The J gene is TRBJ1-3, the V gene TRBV10-2, with 9 bases identical to TRBD1. CDR1 WSHSY and CDR2 SAAADI come from the germline V gene. J gave up 2 bases and V 6 bases, and 5 bases lay outside the gene matches. The CDR3 runs to 15 residues.

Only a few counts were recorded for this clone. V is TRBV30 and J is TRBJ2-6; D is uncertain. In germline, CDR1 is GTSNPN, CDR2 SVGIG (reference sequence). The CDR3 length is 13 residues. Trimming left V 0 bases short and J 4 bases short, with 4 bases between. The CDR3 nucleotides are TGTGCCTGGAGTGTACAAGGGGCCAACGTCCTGACTTTC. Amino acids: CAWSVQGANVLTF.

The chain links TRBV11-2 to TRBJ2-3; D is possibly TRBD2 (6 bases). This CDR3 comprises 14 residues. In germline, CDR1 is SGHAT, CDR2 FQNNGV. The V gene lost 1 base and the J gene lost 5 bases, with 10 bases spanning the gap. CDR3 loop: CASSLGSGRDTQYF. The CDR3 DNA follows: TGTGCCAGCAGCTTAGGTAGCGGCCGAGATACGCAGTATTTT.

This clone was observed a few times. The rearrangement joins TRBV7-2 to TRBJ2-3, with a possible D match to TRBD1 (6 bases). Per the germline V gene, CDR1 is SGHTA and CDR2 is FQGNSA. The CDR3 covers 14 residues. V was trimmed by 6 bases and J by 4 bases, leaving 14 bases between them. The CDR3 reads CASSGGPDADTQYF. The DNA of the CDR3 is TGTGCCAGCAGTGGGGGCCCTGACGCAGATACGCAGTATTTT.

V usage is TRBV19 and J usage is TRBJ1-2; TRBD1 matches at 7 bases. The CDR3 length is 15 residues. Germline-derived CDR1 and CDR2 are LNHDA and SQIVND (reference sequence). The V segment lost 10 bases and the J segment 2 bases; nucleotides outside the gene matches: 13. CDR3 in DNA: TGTGCCACTACAGAACCGCGACAGGGCAACTATGGCTACACCTTC. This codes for CATTEPRQGNYGYTF.